This entry features one T cell receptor beta chain sequence. Its antigen remains unidentified. V was clipped by 5 bases and J by 1 base, with 11 bases between them. This CDR3 spans 13 amino acids. The germline V gene has CDR1 GTSNPN and CDR2 SVGIG (reference sequence). This entry is derived from a study of cytomegalovirus exposure and HLA in healthy donors. The study's findings and limits: Data from an earlier analysis indicated that most TCR beta V segments were productive either about 87% or about 30% of the time.

Primers: 60 Vbeta forward and 13 Jbeta reverse. Assay: immunoSEQ multiplex PCR; the TCRdb copy retains only in-frame clones and omits some. The sample yields roughly 260,000 clones, roughly four fifths seen once. The sequencing sample was made of PBMCs. The rearrangement joins TRBV30 to TRBJ1-1; tentatively, D is TRBD1 (6 bases). This sequence was found in a woman aged 40 to 49 in good health and CMV-seropositive. The CDR3 DNA reads TGTGCCTGGTACGAACAGGGGAACACTGAAGCTTTCTTT. It is translated as CAWYEQGNTEAFF.